This T cell receptor beta chain came from a study of beta chain features in type 1 diabetes. Study-wide points: Type 1 diabetes patients showed fewer insertions and more deletions at VDJ junctions.

The whole isolated RNA underwent reverse transcription, so sequencing captured expressed TCRB transcripts. The method was immunoSEQ multiplex PCR; TCRdb's version includes in-frame clones alone and lacks a portion of them. Counted here are roughly 400,000 clones, about 15% occurring once; the ten biggest clones make up approximately 0.019%. This clone was seen a few times. Antigen specificity is unknown. The CDR3 contains 16 residues. Germline V gives CDR1 SGHAT, CDR2 FQNNGV. Trimming at V came to 5 bases and at J to 4 bases, leaving 11 bases not matched to a gene. The sequenced sample was naive CD4+ T cells from blood. The chain couples TRBV11-2 to TRBJ1-5, with 7 bases that match TRBD1. The source of this sequence is a woman between 18 and 29 years old in good health. The chain's CDR3 is CASSDRTGRVNQPQHF. CDR3 coding DNA: TGTGCCAGCAGCGACCGGACAGGACGGGTGAATCAGCCCCAGCATTTT.